The rows below give T cell receptor beta chains drawn from one sample of a study of blood T cell repertoires in COVID-19. The protocol was immunoSEQ multiplex PCR, while the TCRdb copy is restricted to in-frame clones and leaves out a portion. The sample carries over 150,000 clones, roughly 76% recorded once. The sample taken for sequencing was peripheral blood. The receptors were sampled from an elderly woman with COVID-19, enrolled during active disease. Each CDR3 is given with its conserved first and last residue. The D gene is left open where the match is weak. Not all rows give a size; the values are once, few, many and, for expanded clones, a class.

>TRBV10-3|TRBJ2-3|TRBD2|-
TGTGCCATCAGTGAGTCGGCTAGCGGGCACACAGATACGCAGTATTTT
CAISESASGHTDTQYF
>TRBV19|TRBJ2-2|-|-
TGTGCTACGGGGCGGGAGAACACCGGGGAGCTGTTTTTT
CATGRENTGELFF
>TRBV7-2|TRBJ1-2|TRBD1|-
TGTGCCAGCAGCTCGACAGGGGACTATGGCTACACCTTC
CASSSTGDYGYTF
>TRBV5-1|TRBJ2-2|-|-
TGCGCCAGCAACTCAGGGGGGAGCCCCACCGGGGAGCTGTTTTTT
CASNSGGSPTGELFF
>TRBV3-1/TRBV3-2|TRBJ2-1|TRBD2|-
TGTGCCAGCAGCCAAGTAGCGGGAGTTAACAATGAGCAGTTCTTC
CASSQVAGVNNEQFF
>TRBV7-9|TRBJ1-1|-|-
TGTGCCAGCAGCATGCCGGGATTAGCTGTGAACACTGAAGCTTTCTTT
CASSMPGLAVNTEAFF
>TRBV5-1|TRBJ1-1|-|few
TGCGCCAGCAGCTGGGGCCTAACGAACACTGAAGCTTTCTTT
CASSWGLTNTEAFF
>TRBV7-2|TRBJ2-7|-|-
TGTGCCAGCAGGGCCGGGACAACCTACGAGCAGTACTTC
CASRAGTTYEQYF
>TRBV4-3|TRBJ1-6|-|-
TGCGCCAGTAGTCGGGGGGACAATAATTCACCCCTCCACTTT
CASSRGDNNSPLHF
>TRBV16|TRBJ1-1|-|-
TGTGCCAGCAGCCAATCCACAGTGACAGTAGCTTTCTTT
CASSQSTVTVAFF
>TRBV5-1|TRBJ1-3|-|-
TGCGCCAGCAGCAGCACTCGCCAGGGGAATTCGGGAAACACCATATATTTT
CASSSTRQGNSGNTIYF
>TRBV5-8|TRBJ1-5|-|-
TGTGCCAGCAGCTTGGGGAGTGGCCGGGGAGGTGGCGGCAATCAGCCCCAGCATTTT
CASSLGSGRGGGGNQPQHF
>TRBV30|TRBJ1-2|-|-
TGTGCCTACCAGGGTGTTGGCTACACCTTC
CAYQGVGYTF
>TRBV27|TRBJ2-5|-|-
TGTGCCAGCAGTTTATCTCGGTACCAAGAGACCCAGTACTTC
CASSLSRYQETQYF
>TRBV7-9|TRBJ1-2|-|-
TGTGCCAGCAGCTTAGGGGAGGGGGACTACTCGCGAGAACACTATGGCTACACCTTC
CASSLGEGDYSREHYGYTF
>TRBV13|TRBJ2-7|-|-
TGTGCCAGCAGCACCCCAGGGGTGAGCTACGAGCAGTACTTC
CASSTPGVSYEQYF
>TRBV7-2|TRBJ1-3|-|-
TGTGCCAGCAGCATCCAGGGCTCTGGAAACACCATATATTTT
CASSIQGSGNTIYF
>TRBV2|TRBJ2-1|TRBD1|-
TGTGCCAGCAGTGATTGGATGGGACAGGTAGTTAATGAGCAGTTCTTC
CASSDWMGQVVNEQFF
>TRBV7-2|TRBJ1-1|-|-
TGTGCCAGCAGCCCCCTATCGGGGGGCACTGAAGCTTTCTTT
CASSPLSGGTEAFF
>TRBV4-1|TRBJ1-3|TRBD1|-
TGCGCCAGCAGCCAAGTCCCCGGGACAGGTATTGGAAACACCATATATTTT
CASSQVPGTGIGNTIYF
>TRBV28|TRBJ2-7|TRBD1|few
TGTGCCAGCAGTTTCCCTGGGACAGGACTGAGCTCCTACGAGCAGTACTTC
CASSFPGTGLSSYEQYF
>TRBV11-3|TRBJ2-1|-|-
TGTGCCAGCAGCTTGATGGCAGTCAATGAGCAGTTCTTC
CASSLMAVNEQFF
>TRBV6-5|TRBJ2-7|TRBD1|few
TGTGCCAGCAGCAAGAGACAGGGGCCCTACGAGCAGTACTTC
CASSKRQGPYEQYF
>TRBV25-1|TRBJ1-2|-|-
TGTGCCAGCAGTAGCGGCTATGGCTACACCTTC
CASSSGYGYTF
>TRBV19|TRBJ2-5|-|-
TGTGCCAGTAGTATAGATCGGGAGACCCAGTACTTC
CASSIDRETQYF
>TRBV5-1|TRBJ2-7|TRBD2|-
TGCGCCAGCAGCTTGATCTCCGCGGGGGGCGAGCAGTACTTC
CASSLISAGGEQYF
>TRBV27|TRBJ2-5|TRBD2|-
TGTGCCAGCAGTCGGACTAGCGGGAGGAAGGGGGCTCCCCAAGAGACCCAGTACTTC
CASSRTSGRKGAPQETQYF
>TRBV20-1|TRBJ1-2|TRBD1|once
TGCAGTGCTAGTCCGACAGGGGTGGACCTAATCTATGGCTACACCTTC
CSASPTGVDLIYGYTF
>TRBV29-1|TRBJ2-1|-|few
TGCAGCGTCCAGACCGGGACAGATGCCTGGGGGGTGCAGTTCTTC
CSVQTGTDAWGVQFF
>TRBV6-1|TRBJ1-1|-|-
TGTGCCAGCAGTGAAGCCAAGAGGACTGAAGCTTTCTTT
CASSEAKRTEAFF
>TRBV7-2|TRBJ1-6|TRBD1|-
TGTGCCAGCAGCCGGAGTAAGGGCGGGACAGGGGCCTCACCCCTCCACTTT
CASSRSKGGTGASPLHF
>TRBV28|TRBJ2-7|-|-
TGTGCCAGCAGTGAACTCAAGACAGGCGCACCCTACGAGCAGTACTTC
CASSELKTGAPYEQYF
>TRBV28|TRBJ2-2|-|-
TGTGCCAGCCTGGGGGGGCGGGAGCTGTTTTTT
CASLGGRELFF
>TRBV13|TRBJ2-1|TRBD2|-
TGTGCCAGCAGCTTAAGGCTAGCGGGGGCCAATGAGCAGTTCTTC
CASSLRLAGANEQFF
>TRBV24-1|TRBJ1-2|TRBD1|once
TGTGCCACCAGTGACCCGACAGGGGGCGGAGGCTACACCTTC
CATSDPTGGGGYTF
>TRBV28|TRBJ2-1|-|-
TGTGCCAGCAGTCTTCCCGGGGGTTTCTACAATGAGCAGTTCTTC
CASSLPGGFYNEQFF
>TRBV1|TRBJ2-2|-|-
TGCACCAGCAGCCACGGACTAGCGGCGACCGGGGAGCTGTTTTTT
CTSSHGLAATGELFF
>TRBV5-1|TRBJ2-4|TRBD1|-
TGCGCCAGCAGCTTTCGTGGACAGGAAAACATTCAGTACTTC
CASSFRGQENIQYF
>TRBV7-9|TRBJ2-5|TRBD2|once
TGTGCCAGCAGTAGGACTAGCGGGAGCTCCGAGACCCAGTACTTC
CASSRTSGSSETQYF
>TRBV2|TRBJ1-2|-|-
TGTGCCAGCAGGATCGAGGGGGGGAACGGCTACACCTTC
CASRIEGGNGYTF
>TRBV7-2|TRBJ2-7|-|-
TGTGCCAGCAGCTTCGGACTGCGATCTATAGAGCAGTACTTC
CASSFGLRSIEQYF
>TRBV6-5|TRBJ2-1|TRBD2|-
TGTGCCAGCAGTTCGATGGGACTAGCGGGAGTCAATGAGCAGTTCTTC
CASSSMGLAGVNEQFF
>TRBV5-4|TRBJ2-7|-|-
TGTGCCAGCAGCTCGACAGGTGTTGGCGAGCAGTACTTC
CASSSTGVGEQYF
>TRBV7-9|TRBJ1-2|TRBD1|-
TGTGCCAGCAGCCCGACAGGGGGGAACTATGGCTACACCTTC
CASSPTGGNYGYTF
>TRBV6-1|TRBJ2-2|-|-
TGTGCCAGCAGTGAGGACTACACGGGAACCGGGGAGCTGTTTTTT
CASSEDYTGTGELFF
>TRBV3-1/TRBV3-2|TRBJ1-2|TRBD1|few
TGTGCCAGCAGCCAAGATCCGGGACAGTCCTCCGATCGTGGCTACACCTTC
CASSQDPGQSSDRGYTF
>TRBV27|TRBJ1-2|TRBD1|-
TGTGCCAGCAGTTCTAATTACGCAGGGGGCGCAATAGACGGCTACACCTTC
CASSSNYAGGAIDGYTF
>TRBV5-1|TRBJ2-6|-|-
TGCGCCAGCAGCTTGGTTCCTGGGAGCGGTTCTGGGGCCAACGTCCTGACTTTC
CASSLVPGSGSGANVLTF
>TRBV7-9|TRBJ2-3|-|-
TGTGCCAGCAGCTTCACAGGGTCAGATACGCAGTATTTT
CASSFTGSDTQYF
>TRBV19|TRBJ1-4|-|few
TGTGCCAGTAGTACTTCAGGTTCAACTAATGAAAAACTGTTTTTT
CASSTSGSTNEKLFF
>TRBV19|TRBJ2-1|-|-
TGTGCCAGTCTAAGGACTGGTTACAATGAGCAGTTCTTC
CASLRTGYNEQFF
>TRBV7-9|TRBJ2-7|TRBD2|-
TGTGCCAGCAGCCCTGTTGGTAGCGGGGGGGCCGGTGAGCAGTACTTC
CASSPVGSGGAGEQYF
>TRBV29-1|TRBJ2-5|-|-
TGCAGCGTTGATCGCATGGGGGGAGCAGAACAAGAGACCCAGTACTTC
CSVDRMGGAEQETQYF
>TRBV20-1|TRBJ2-3|TRBD2|once
TGCAGTGCTAGTGCAAGCGGGGCTCACACAGATACGCAGTATTTT
CSASASGAHTDTQYF